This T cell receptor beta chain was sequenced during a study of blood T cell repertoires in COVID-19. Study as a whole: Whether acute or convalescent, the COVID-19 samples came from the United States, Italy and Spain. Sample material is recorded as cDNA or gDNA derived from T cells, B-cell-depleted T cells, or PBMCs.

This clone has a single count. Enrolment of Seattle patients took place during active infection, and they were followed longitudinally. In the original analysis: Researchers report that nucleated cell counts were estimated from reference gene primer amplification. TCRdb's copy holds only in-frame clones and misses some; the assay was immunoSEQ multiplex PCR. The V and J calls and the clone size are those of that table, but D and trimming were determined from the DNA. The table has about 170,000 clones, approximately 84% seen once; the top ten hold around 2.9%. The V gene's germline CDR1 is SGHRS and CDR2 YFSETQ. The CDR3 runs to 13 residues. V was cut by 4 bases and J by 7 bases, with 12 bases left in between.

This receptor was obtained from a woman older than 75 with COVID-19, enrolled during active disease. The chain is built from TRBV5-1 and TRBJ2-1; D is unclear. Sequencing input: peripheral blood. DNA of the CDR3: TGCGCCAGCAGCCCCCTGATCAGTAATGAGCAGTTCTTC. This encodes CASSPLISNEQFF.